This entry describes one TCR beta chain. This clone's antigen is unknown. Per-nucleotide qualities are absent, and no much larger clonotype sits a single base away. The germline V gene supplies CDR1 SGHRS and CDR2 YFSETQ. CDR3 length: 12 amino acids, cysteine to phenylalanine. Of the read, only the CDR3 DNA is kept; its 36 bases are in frame from base 1. Trimming accounts for 4 bases at V and 13 bases at J, while the number of junction bases matched to no gene is 2. At one collaborating source in Seattle, patients were enrolled during active infection and were followed longitudinally through the course of disease. Whole blood was collected in K2EDTA tubes by collaborating institutions according to the institutions' own protocols. For TCRbeta analysis, collaborator samples were shipped as frozen whole blood, as isolated PBMCs, or as DNA extracted from either sample type. This entry belongs to a study of blood T cell repertoires in COVID-19 (dated by TCRdb to 2019 to 2021). Turning to the overall study: Collaborator samples came from the United States, Italy and Spain and covered acute and convalescent phases of COVID-19. The prospective study material was composed of cDNA or gDNA derived from T cells, B-cell-depleted T cells, or PBMCs. Sample metadata almost always included a de-identified subject ID, COVID-19 status, age in years and sex. The repertoires were made available in a free public database intended to serve as a resource for research on the immune response to SARS-CoV-2. The samples were drawn from two sources: the first 160 participants of the ongoing ImmuneRACE study, and 1,254 subjects contributed by 6 global collaborators. Where available, HLA class I and class II types were taken from metadata supplied by the sample provider and were not determined by assay-based typing. The dataset comprised deeply sampled blood TCRbeta repertoires from subjects exposed to, actively infected with, or recovered from COVID-19. Broader findings and caveats from the paper: Clinical and demographic metadata were provided uncurated, with the amount varying by source and participant.

The immunoSEQ Assay, a bias-controlled multiplex PCR, was used to amplify TCRbeta CDR3 regions from genomic DNA. The authors processed their data as follows. The number of nucleated cells in each sample was estimated by amplification of reference gene primers within the assay. Sequence reads were collapsed and filtered to measure the absolute abundance of every unique TCRbeta CDR3 rearrangement. For each sample, productive Simpson clonality was calculated as the square root of Simpson's diversity index over productive rearrangements. The immuneACCESS repertoire file appears here via TCRdb, limited to in-frame rearrangements. These files lack a portion of the clones; in checked studies, under half of the deficit traces to unresolved V genes, and the cause of the others is not known. That table is the source of V, J and clone size, and D and trimming were worked out from the DNA. The sample table shows 200,000 to 250,000 clones, and over 80% are seen once. The ten largest clones capture 2% to 3% of the sample.

Input material: peripheral blood. The source is a man aged 25 to 40 with COVID-19, enrolled during active disease. The chain joins TRBV5-1 to TRBJ1-4, with TRBD1 identical over 12 junction bases. The nucleotides are TGCGCCAGCAGCAGGGGACAGGGGGCACTGTTTTTT. Translation gives CASSRGQGALFF.